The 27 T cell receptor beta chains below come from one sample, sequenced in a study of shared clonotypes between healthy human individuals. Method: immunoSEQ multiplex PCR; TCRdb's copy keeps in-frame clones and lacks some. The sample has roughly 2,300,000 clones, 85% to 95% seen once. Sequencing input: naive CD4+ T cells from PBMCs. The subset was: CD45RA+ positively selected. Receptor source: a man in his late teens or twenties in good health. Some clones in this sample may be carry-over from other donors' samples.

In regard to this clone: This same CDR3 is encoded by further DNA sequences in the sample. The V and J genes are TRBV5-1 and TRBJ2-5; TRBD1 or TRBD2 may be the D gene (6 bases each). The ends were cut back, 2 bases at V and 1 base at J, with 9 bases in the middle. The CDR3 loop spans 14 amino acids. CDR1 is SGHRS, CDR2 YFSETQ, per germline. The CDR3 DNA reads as TGCGCCAGCAGCTTTGGGGGGCCCCAAGAGACCCAGTACTTC. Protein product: CASSFGGPQETQYF.

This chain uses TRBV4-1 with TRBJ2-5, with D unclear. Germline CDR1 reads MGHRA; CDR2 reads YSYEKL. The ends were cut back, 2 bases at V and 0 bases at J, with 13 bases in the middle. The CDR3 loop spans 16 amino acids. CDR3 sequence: CASSQRGPYNQETQYF. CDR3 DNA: TGCGCCAGCAGCCAACGTGGTCCTTACAACCAAGAGACCCAGTACTTC.

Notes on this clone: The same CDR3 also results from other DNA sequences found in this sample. The CDR3: CAWRTSGQETQYF. The CDR3 coding sequence is TGTGCCTGGAGGACTAGCGGCCAAGAGACCCAGTACTTC. The chain recombines TRBV30 with TRBJ2-5; 9 bases are a match to TRBD2. The CDR3 spans 13 residues. V was pared by 3 bases and J by 1 base, with 0 bases of the junction left unmatched. Per the germline V gene, CDR1 is GTSNPN and CDR2 is SVGIG (reference sequence).

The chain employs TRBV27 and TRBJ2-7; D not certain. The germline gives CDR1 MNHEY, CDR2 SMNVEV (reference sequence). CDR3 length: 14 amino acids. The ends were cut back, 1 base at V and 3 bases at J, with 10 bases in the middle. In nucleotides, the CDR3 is TGTGCCAGCAGTTTATTTGGGGTAGGCTACGAGCAGTACTTC. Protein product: CASSLFGVGYEQYF.

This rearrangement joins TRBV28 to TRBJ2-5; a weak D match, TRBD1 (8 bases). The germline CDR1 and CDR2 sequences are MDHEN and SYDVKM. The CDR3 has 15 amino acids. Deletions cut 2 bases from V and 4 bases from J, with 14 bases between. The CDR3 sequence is CASSLRNRGGETQYF. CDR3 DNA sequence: TGTGCCAGCAGTTTAAGGAACAGGGGGGGAGAGACCCAGTACTTC.

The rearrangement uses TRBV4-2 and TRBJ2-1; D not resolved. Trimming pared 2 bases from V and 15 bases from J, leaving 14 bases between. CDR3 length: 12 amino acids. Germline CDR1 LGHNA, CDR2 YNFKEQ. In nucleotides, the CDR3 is TGTGCCAGCAGCCAACCCTTACGGCCCCCGTTCTTC. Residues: CASSQPLRPPFF.

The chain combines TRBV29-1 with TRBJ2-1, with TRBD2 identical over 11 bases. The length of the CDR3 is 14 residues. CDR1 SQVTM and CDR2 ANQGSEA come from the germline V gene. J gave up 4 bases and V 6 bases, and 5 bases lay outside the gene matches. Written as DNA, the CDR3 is TGCAGCGTCTTAACTAGCGGGAGTTACAATGAGCAGTTCTTC. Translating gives CSVLTSGSYNEQFF.

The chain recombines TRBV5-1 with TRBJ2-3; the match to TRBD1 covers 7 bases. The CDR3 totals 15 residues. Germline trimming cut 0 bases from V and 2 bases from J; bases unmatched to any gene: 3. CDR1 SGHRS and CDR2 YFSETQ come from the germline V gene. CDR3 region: CASSLGGQNTDTQYF. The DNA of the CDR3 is TGCGCCAGCAGCTTGGGGGGACAGAACACAGATACGCAGTATTTT.

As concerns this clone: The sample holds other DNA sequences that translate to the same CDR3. CDR3 region: CACRGNTEAFF. CDR3 in DNA: TGTGCCTGTAGGGGAAACACTGAAGCTTTCTTT. The chain has TRBV30 and TRBJ1-1, with D possibly being TRBD1 (5 bases). This CDR3 is 11 amino acids long. Between the trimmed V and J ends, which lost 6 bases and 2 bases, there was a span of 7 bases. Germline loops: CDR1 GTSNPN, CDR2 SVGIG (reference sequence). Looking up the rest from reference TRBV30 and TRBJ1-1 gives the full variable domain: SQTIHQWPATLVQPVGSPLSLECTVEGTSNPNLYWYRQAAGRGLQLLFYSVGIGQISSEVPQNLSASRPQDRQFILSSKKLLLSDSGFYLCACRGNTEAFFGQGTRLTVV.

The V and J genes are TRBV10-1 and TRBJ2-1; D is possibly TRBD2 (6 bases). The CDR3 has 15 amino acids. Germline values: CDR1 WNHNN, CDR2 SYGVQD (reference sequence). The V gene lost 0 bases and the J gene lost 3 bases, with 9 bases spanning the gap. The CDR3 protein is CASSESGRIYNEQFF. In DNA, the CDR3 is TGCGCCAGCAGTGAGTCGGGGAGGATCTACAATGAGCAGTTCTTC.

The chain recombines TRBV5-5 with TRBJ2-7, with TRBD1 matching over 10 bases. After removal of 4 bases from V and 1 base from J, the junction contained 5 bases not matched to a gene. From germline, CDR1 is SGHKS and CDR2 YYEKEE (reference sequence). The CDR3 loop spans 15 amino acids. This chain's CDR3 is CASSHRDRGSYEQYF. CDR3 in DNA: TGTGCCAGCAGCCACCGGGACAGGGGTTCCTACGAGCAGTACTTC.

CDR3 residues: CASSLGTAEKLFF. Here the CDR3 DNA reads TGTGCCAGCAGTTTAGGGACAGCGGAAAAACTGTTTTTT. The chain combines TRBV27 with TRBJ1-4; the match to TRBD1 covers 7 bases. CDR1 MNHEY and CDR2 SMNVEV come from the germline V gene (reference sequence). V trimming: 2 bases; J trimming: 8 bases; junction bases outside the gene matches: 2. The CDR3 spans 13 residues. Filled out from reference TRBV27 and TRBJ1-4, the complete variable domain reads EAQVTQNPRYLITVTGKKLTVTCSQNMNHEYMSWYRQDPGLGLRQIYYSMNVEVTDKGDVPEGYKVSRKEKRNFPLILESPSPNQTSLYFCASSLGTAEKLFFGSGTQLSVL.

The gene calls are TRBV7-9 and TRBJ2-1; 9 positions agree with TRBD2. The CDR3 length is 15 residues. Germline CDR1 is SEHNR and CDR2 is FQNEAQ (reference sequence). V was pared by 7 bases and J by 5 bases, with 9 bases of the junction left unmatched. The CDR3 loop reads CASTGRGGRDNEQFF. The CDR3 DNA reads TGTGCCAGCACGGGACGGGGCGGGAGGGACAATGAGCAGTTCTTC.

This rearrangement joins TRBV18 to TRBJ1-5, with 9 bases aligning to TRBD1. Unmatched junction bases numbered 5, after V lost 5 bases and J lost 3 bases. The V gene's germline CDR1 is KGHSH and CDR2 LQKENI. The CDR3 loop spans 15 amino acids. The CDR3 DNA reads TGTGCCAGCTCAACAGGGACAGGGCACAATCAGCCCCAGCATTTT. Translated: CASSTGTGHNQPQHF.

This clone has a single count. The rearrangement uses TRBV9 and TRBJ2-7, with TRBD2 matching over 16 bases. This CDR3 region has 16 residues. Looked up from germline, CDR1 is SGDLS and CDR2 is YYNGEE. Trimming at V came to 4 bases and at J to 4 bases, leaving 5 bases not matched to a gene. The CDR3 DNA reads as TGTGCCAGCAGCCCAAAGGGACTAGCGGGAGGGTACGAGCAGTACTTC. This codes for CASSPKGLAGGYEQYF.

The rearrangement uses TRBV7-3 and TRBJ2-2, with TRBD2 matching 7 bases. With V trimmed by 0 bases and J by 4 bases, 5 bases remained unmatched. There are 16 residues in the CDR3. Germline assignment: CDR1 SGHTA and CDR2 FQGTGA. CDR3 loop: CASSLTGTIRTGELFF. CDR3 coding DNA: TGTGCCAGCAGCTTAACTGGGACTATACGCACCGGGGAGCTGTTTTTT.

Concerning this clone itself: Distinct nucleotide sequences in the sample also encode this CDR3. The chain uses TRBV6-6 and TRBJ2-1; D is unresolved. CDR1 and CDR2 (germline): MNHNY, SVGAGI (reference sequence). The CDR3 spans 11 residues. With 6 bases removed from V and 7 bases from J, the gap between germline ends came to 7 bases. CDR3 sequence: CASSSRNEQFF. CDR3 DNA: TGTGCCAGCAGCTCCCGGAATGAGCAGTTCTTC.

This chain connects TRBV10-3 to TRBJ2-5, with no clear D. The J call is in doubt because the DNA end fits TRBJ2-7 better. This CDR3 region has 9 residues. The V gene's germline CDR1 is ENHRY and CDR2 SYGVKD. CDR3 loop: CATVSEQYF. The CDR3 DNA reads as TGTGCCACCGTCAGCGAGCAGTACTTC.

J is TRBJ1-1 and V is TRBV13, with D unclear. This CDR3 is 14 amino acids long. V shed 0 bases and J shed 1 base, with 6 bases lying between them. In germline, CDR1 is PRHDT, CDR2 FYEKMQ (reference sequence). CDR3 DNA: TGTGCCAGCAGCTTAGGCGGCAGGAACACTGAAGCTTTCTTT. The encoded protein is CASSLGGRNTEAFF. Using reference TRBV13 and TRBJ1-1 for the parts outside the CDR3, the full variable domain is AAGVIQSPRHLIKEKRETATLKCYPIPRHDTVYWYQQGPGQDPQFLISFYEKMQSDKGSIPDRFSAQQFSDYHSELNMSSLELGDSALYFCASSLGGRNTEAFFGQGTRLTVV.

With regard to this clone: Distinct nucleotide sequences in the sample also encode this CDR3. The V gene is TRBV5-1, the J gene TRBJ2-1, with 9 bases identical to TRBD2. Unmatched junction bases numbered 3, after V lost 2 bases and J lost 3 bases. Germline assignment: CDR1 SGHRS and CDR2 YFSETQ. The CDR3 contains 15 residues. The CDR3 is CASSFGLAFYNEQFF. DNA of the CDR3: TGCGCCAGCAGCTTTGGACTAGCGTTCTACAATGAGCAGTTCTTC. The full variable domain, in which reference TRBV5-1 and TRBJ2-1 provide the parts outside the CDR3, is KAGVTQTPRYLIKTRGQQVTLSCSPISGHRSVSWYQQTPGQGLQFLFEYFSETQRNKGNFPGRFSGRQFSNSRSEMNVSTLELGDSALYLCASSFGLAFYNEQFFGPGTRLTVL.

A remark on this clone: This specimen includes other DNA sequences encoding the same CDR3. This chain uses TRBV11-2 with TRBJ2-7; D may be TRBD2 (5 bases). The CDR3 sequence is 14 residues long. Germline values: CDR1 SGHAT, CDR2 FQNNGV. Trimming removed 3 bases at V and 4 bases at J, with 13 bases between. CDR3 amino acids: CASSFGLAGYEQYF. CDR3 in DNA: TGTGCCAGCAGCTTCGGGCTAGCTGGGTACGAGCAGTACTTC.

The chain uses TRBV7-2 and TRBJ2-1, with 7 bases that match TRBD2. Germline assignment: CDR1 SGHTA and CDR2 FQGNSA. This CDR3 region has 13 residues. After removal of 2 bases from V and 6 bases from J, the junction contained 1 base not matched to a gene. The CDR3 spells CASSLSSGNEQFF. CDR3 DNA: TGTGCCAGCAGCTTATCTAGCGGCAATGAGCAGTTCTTC.

The CDR3 sequence: CASSPTRQGGYNEQFF. The CDR3 region has the DNA TGTGCCAGCTCACCCACGCGACAGGGAGGCTACAATGAGCAGTTCTTC. The rearrangement joins TRBV18 to TRBJ2-1; the D gene is possibly TRBD1 (7 bases). Germline CDR1 reads KGHSH; CDR2 reads LQKENI. Trimming stripped 3 bases from V and 3 bases from J, with 15 bases between. The CDR3 totals 16 residues.

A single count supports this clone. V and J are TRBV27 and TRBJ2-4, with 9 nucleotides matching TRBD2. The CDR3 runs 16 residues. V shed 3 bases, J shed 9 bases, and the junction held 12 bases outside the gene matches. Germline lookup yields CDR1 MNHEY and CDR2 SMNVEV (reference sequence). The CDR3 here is CASSFKMAGGPTIQYF. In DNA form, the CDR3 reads TGTGCCAGCAGTTTTAAAATGGCGGGAGGGCCAACCATTCAGTACTTC.

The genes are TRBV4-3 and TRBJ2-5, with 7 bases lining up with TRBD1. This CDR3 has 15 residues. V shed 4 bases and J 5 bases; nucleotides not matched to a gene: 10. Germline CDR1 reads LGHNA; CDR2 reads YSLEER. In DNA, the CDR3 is TGCGCCAGCAGCCCGTGGACAGGCGGTCGGGAGACCCAGTACTTC. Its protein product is CASSPWTGGRETQYF.

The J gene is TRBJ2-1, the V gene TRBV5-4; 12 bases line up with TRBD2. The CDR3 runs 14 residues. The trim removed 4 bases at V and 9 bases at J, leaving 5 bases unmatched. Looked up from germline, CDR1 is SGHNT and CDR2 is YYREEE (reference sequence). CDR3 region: CASSEGLAGSEQFF. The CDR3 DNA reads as TGTGCCAGCAGCGAGGGACTAGCGGGCAGTGAGCAGTTCTTC.

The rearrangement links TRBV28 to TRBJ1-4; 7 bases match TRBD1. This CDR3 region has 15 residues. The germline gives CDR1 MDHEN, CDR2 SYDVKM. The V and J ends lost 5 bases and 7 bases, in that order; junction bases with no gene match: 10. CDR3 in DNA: TGTGCCAGCAGTGCGAACAGGGGTAGGGTTGAAAAACTGTTTTTT. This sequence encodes CASSANRGRVEKLFF.